This T cell receptor (beta chain) was recovered during a study of cytomegalovirus exposure and HLA in healthy donors. Study as a whole: It was reported in a later analysis that the same platform had been used for the 90 to 150 validation repertoires as for the 666 first-cohort repertoires. Findings of the study overall: Among TCR beta chains, those listed as cytomegalovirus-associated numbered some 170.

Germline trimming cut 0 bases from V and 6 bases from J; bases unmatched to any gene: 3. This CDR3 is 16 amino acids long. Germline V gene lookup returns CDR1 WSHSY and CDR2 SAAADI. By proportion, this clone is medium-sized. Its antigen is not identified. Sequencing used immunoSEQ multiplex PCR; TCRdb keeps in-frame clones, though not all of them. This repertoire shows under 200,000 clones, roughly 91% found once; its top ten account for more than 3.5%. Sequencing used PBMCs. V gene TRBV10-2 combines with J gene TRBJ2-1; 12 bases fit TRBD1. The clonotype originates from a man aged 18 to 29 in good health and CMV-seropositive. The CDR3 region has the DNA TGCGCCAGCAGTGAGTCCGGGACAGGGGGCTTCAATGAGCAGTTCTTC. Its protein is CASSESGTGGFNEQFF.